This is a list of T cell receptor beta chains from one sample in a study of shared clonotypes between healthy human individuals. Sequenced by immunoSEQ multiplex PCR; TCRdb stores in-frame clones only, minus some. The top ten clones hold 0.25% to 0.35% of a sample with 630,000 or so clones, 95% to 98% of them seen once. Source material: naive CD8+ T cells sorted from blood. The receptor set was obtained from a man aged 30-40 years in good health. Each CDR3 is given with its conserved first and last residue. Each record gives: V gene, J gene, clone size, D gene, CDR3 DNA, CDR3 protein. A D gene is named only where the DNA matches it firmly. Size values are once, few and many counts, or a class for expanded clones, and some rows have none.

>TRBV7-9|TRBJ2-2|-|-
TGTGCCAGCAGCTTCGGGACTCCCGGGGAGCTGTTTTTT
CASSFGTPGELFF
>TRBV7-8|TRBJ2-1|-|-
TGTGCCAGCAGCTCAGGGGCGGACTGGATAACAAATGAGCAGTTCTTC
CASSSGADWITNEQFF
>TRBV7-9|TRBJ2-1|-|TRBD2
TGTGCCAGCAGATTTAGCGGGAGCCCCTACAATGAGCAGTTCTTC
CASRFSGSPYNEQFF
>TRBV6-5|TRBJ2-3|-|-
TGTGCCAGCAGCTCGATTCAGAGCACAGATACGCAGTATTTT
CASSSIQSTDTQYF
>TRBV4-1|TRBJ2-4|-|TRBD1
TGCGCCAGCAGCCAAGGACCGGGACAGGGAAACATTCAGTACTTC
CASSQGPGQGNIQYF
>TRBV9|TRBJ2-7|-|-
TGTGCCAGCAGCGCAGGGGCGTCGGTCTACGAGCAGTACTTC
CASSAGASVYEQYF
>TRBV14|TRBJ2-5|-|-
TGTGCCAGCAGCCGCCCCTTGGACGAAGTAGGAGAGACCCAGTACTTC
CASSRPLDEVGETQYF
>TRBV2|TRBJ2-3|-|-
TGTGCCAGCAGTGCCCCAGTCGCTAGCACAGATACGCAGTATTTT
CASSAPVASTDTQYF
>TRBV27|TRBJ2-2|-|-
TGTGCCAGCGGCGACCTCGGTGGGCGGGAGCTGTTTTTT
CASGDLGGRELFF
>TRBV5-5|TRBJ2-3|-|-
TGTGCCAGCAGCCCCGGCACAGCTAGCACAGATACGCAGTATTTT
CASSPGTASTDTQYF
>TRBV29-1|TRBJ2-7|-|TRBD1
TGCAGCGTTGAGGATCCGGATGGACAGGGCGTAACCTCCTACGAGCAGTACTTC
CSVEDPDGQGVTSYEQYF
>TRBV29-1|TRBJ2-5|-|-
TGCAGCGTTGAAAGGCTGGAAGAGACCCAGTACTTC
CSVERLEETQYF
>TRBV7-2|TRBJ1-4|-|TRBD1
TGTGCCAGCAGCCAAACAGGGGGAAAACTGTTTTTT
CASSQTGGKLFF
>TRBV5-6|TRBJ2-7|-|-
TGTGCCAGCAGCTTGCGGGGTGAGCAGTACTTC
CASSLRGEQYF
>TRBV29-1|TRBJ2-2|-|-
TGCAGCGTTGGGGATCCCGGGGAGCTGTTTTTT
CSVGDPGELFF
>TRBV27|TRBJ1-1|once|-
TGTGCCAGCAGTTTATCGTTAACAGGACTCTCCTCTGAAGCTTTCTTT
CASSLSLTGLSSEAFF
>TRBV7-9|TRBJ1-1|-|-
TGTGCCAGCAGCTTATATGGCAGCACTGAAGCTTTCTTT
CASSLYGSTEAFF
>TRBV18|TRBJ1-1|-|-
TGTGCCAGCTCACCACAGGGGTGGGGGTCCCAGGAAGCTTTCTTT
CASSPQGWGSQEAFF
>TRBV5-1|TRBJ2-7|once|-
TGCGCCAGCAGCTTCCAAGGGGAGTGGCAGTACTTC
CASSFQGEWQYF
>TRBV27|TRBJ2-3|-|-
TGTGCCAGCAGTTTGGGCAGGGCCGATACGCAGTATTTT
CASSLGRADTQYF
>TRBV5-6|TRBJ2-7|-|-
TGTGCCAGCAGCTTCTCGTCCTACGAGCAGTACTTC
CASSFSSYEQYF
>TRBV4-1|TRBJ2-7|-|-
TGCGCCAGCAGCCAAGAGAGGCCAGGGGATTCCTACGAGCAGTACTTC
CASSQERPGDSYEQYF
>TRBV5-1|TRBJ1-1|-|TRBD1
TGCGCCAGCAGCCCAGGACAGGGAGGGCGGGACACTGAAGCTTTCTTT
CASSPGQGGRDTEAFF
>TRBV29-1|TRBJ1-1|-|-
TGCAGCGTTTGGGCAGGGAGGGCTTTCTTT
CSVWAGRAFF
>TRBV27|TRBJ1-1|-|-
TGTGCCGTCACGTGGGGCACTGAAGCTTTCTTT
CAVTWGTEAFF
>TRBV4-3|TRBJ2-5|-|TRBD1
TGCGCCAGCAGCCCACAGGGGATCGCCGAGACCCAGTACTTC
CASSPQGIAETQYF
>TRBV27|TRBJ2-7|-|TRBD2
TGTGCCAGCAGTGGACTAGCGGGAGCCCCCGGGCAGTACTTC
CASSGLAGAPGQYF